The 6 T cell receptor beta chains below come from one sample, sequenced in a study of blood T cell repertoires in COVID-19. Only in-frame clones appear in the TCRdb table, and some are missing; sequencing was by immunoSEQ multiplex PCR. The sample records fewer than 200,000 clones, approximately 87% being singletons. Input material: peripheral blood. These receptors all come from a man in his 70s with active or convalescent COVID-19.

The chain employs TRBV24-1 and TRBJ1-2; 7 nucleotides line up with TRBD1. CDR1 and CDR2 from the germline V gene are KGHDR and SFDVKD. The CDR3 runs to 16 residues. The V and J ends lost 4 bases and 4 bases, in that order; junction bases with no gene match: 11. The CDR3 loop is CATSDPRQGVSYGYTF. The CDR3 bases are TGTGCCACCAGTGACCCCCGACAGGGTGTGAGCTATGGCTACACCTTC.

A remark on this clone: This CDR3 is also generated by other DNA sequences in the sample. The chain links TRBV7-2 to TRBJ2-2, with 7 bases aligning to TRBD1. The germline V gene has CDR1 SGHTA and CDR2 FQGNSA. The CDR3 is made up of 14 amino acids. The V and J ends lost 6 bases and 4 bases, in that order; junction bases with no gene match: 5. The CDR3 DNA sequence: TGTGCCAGCAGTTATAGGACAGGCACCGGGGAGCTGTTTTTT. Translated: CASSYRTGTGELFF.

This clone has more than one count but fewer than ten. V is TRBV2 and J is TRBJ2-6; D unresolved. The V gene lost 6 bases and the J gene lost 1 base, with 10 bases spanning the gap. CDR1 is SNHLY and CDR2 is FYNNEI in the germline V gene. The CDR3 is made up of 15 amino acids. CDR3 protein: CASRSPRSGANVLTF. Written as DNA, the CDR3 is TGTGCCAGCAGGAGCCCCCGGTCTGGGGCCAACGTCCTGACTTTC.

The chain has TRBV2 and TRBJ1-1, with D possibly matching TRBD1 (5 bases). V lost 6 bases and J lost 5, with 16 bases in between. In germline, CDR1 is SNHLY, CDR2 FYNNEI. This CDR3 is 14 amino acids long. The CDR3 sequence: CASRLYGGGTEAFF. The CDR3, as DNA: TGTGCCAGCAGACTCTATGGGGGAGGTACTGAAGCTTTCTTT.

The CDR3 protein is CASSLWPSSDTQYF. Here the CDR3 DNA reads TGTGCCAGCAGTTTATGGCCTAGCTCAGATACGCAGTATTTT. The chain couples TRBV28 to TRBJ2-3, with D perhaps TRBD2 (5 bases). Per the germline V gene, CDR1 is MDHEN and CDR2 is SYDVKM. Trimming stripped 0 bases from V and 4 bases from J, with 8 bases between. This CDR3 is built from 14 residues.

The rearrangement links TRBV27 to TRBJ2-7, with 10 bases lining up with TRBD1. The CDR3 contains 13 residues. Germline V gene sequence: CDR1 MNHEY, CDR2 SMNVEV (reference sequence). The V gene end was trimmed by 5 bases and the J gene end by 6 bases; junction bases not matched to a gene: 4. CDR3 nucleotides: TGTGCCAGCAGTAGCGACAGGGGGCGCGAGCAGTACTTC. It specifies CASSSDRGREQYF.